One sample yielded the 20 T cell receptor beta chains listed below, sequenced in a study of siplizumab effects on memory and regulatory T cells. Some clones are missing from TCRdb's copy, which holds only in-frame ones; the method was immunoSEQ multiplex PCR. The sample has about 97,000 clones, about 94% seen once. Material for sequencing was CD4+ T cells sorted from blood. All receptors derive from a human donor in good health.

V gene TRBV28 combines with J gene TRBJ2-7; D may be TRBD2 (6 bases). CDR3 size: 14 residues. The germline gives CDR1 MDHEN, CDR2 SYDVKM. The V and J ends lost 6 bases and 1 base respectively, with 13 bases between them. Here the CDR3 reads CASSRAGLSYEQYF. The CDR3 DNA is TGTGCCAGCAGCCGAGCGGGCTTATCCTACGAGCAGTACTTC.

The rearrangement uses TRBV28 and TRBJ2-7, with TRBD2 matching 9 bases. CDR1 and CDR2 from the germline V gene are MDHEN and SYDVKM. The junction had 5 bases not matched to a gene; V was cut back by 5 bases and J by 3 bases. This CDR3 has 14 amino acids. CDR3 loop: CASSTQTSGYEQYF. In DNA form, the CDR3 reads TGTGCCAGCAGTACTCAGACTAGCGGCTACGAGCAGTACTTC.

The genes are TRBV28 and TRBJ1-1; a possible D gene is TRBD1 (5 bases). The germline CDR1 and CDR2 sequences are MDHEN and SYDVKM. V lost 8 bases, J lost 2 bases, and 9 bases lay in between. The CDR3 runs to 12 residues. The CDR3 loop reads CASRDANTEAFF. The CDR3 DNA follows: TGTGCCAGCCGGGACGCCAACACTGAAGCTTTCTTT.

This rearrangement joins TRBV6-1 to TRBJ1-2; D call uncertain. The CDR3 extends over 15 amino acids. Trimming removed 7 bases from V and 2 bases from J, with 17 bases in between. Germline V gene sequence: CDR1 MNHNS, CDR2 SASEGT. Here the CDR3 reads CASIPTASLNYGYTF. The CDR3 DNA reads TGTGCCAGCATCCCTACGGCAAGCTTAAACTATGGCTACACCTTC.

Here the CDR3 reads CALSSGSYEQYF. As DNA, the CDR3 is TGTGCCCTCTCTAGCGGCTCCTACGAGCAGTACTTC. The chain employs TRBV28 and TRBJ2-7, with 7 positions matching TRBD2. Looked up from germline, CDR1 is MDHEN and CDR2 is SYDVKM. This CDR3 comprises 12 residues. V dropped 11 bases and J dropped 0; count of bases not matched to a gene: 4.

The chain uses TRBV19 and TRBJ1-1; a weak D match, TRBD1 (5 bases). Germline CDR1 and CDR2: LNHDA and SQIVND (reference sequence). Trimming cost V 6 bases and J 1 base, with 12 bases left between them. The CDR3 has 14 amino acids. The CDR3 sequence is CASSTGRRNTEAFF. The CDR3 coding sequence is TGTGCCAGTAGCACGGGACGAAGGAACACTGAAGCTTTCTTT.

The CDR3 here is CTSSQRGQLAYEQYF. DNA for the CDR3: TGCACCAGCAGCCAGCGGGGACAGTTGGCCTACGAGCAGTACTTC. This rearrangement joins TRBV1 to TRBJ2-7; TRBD1, as called in the table, went unchecked against the DNA. TRBV1 is a pseudogene. CDR3 length: 15 amino acids.

The chain combines TRBV19 with TRBJ1-2; 9 bases map to TRBD1. V dropped 3 bases and J dropped 8; count of bases not matched to a gene: 4. Germline V CDR1 and CDR2: LNHDA, SQIVND (reference sequence). The CDR3 length is 13 residues. The CDR3 is CASSMGQGPGYTF. DNA for the CDR3: TGTGCCAGTAGTATGGGACAGGGACCCGGCTACACCTTC.

The chain links TRBV6-6 to TRBJ2-1; 8 positions match TRBD2. This CDR3 is 16 amino acids long. The ends lost 5 bases at V and 0 bases at J; junction bases unmatched: 6. In germline, CDR1 is MNHNY, CDR2 SVGAGI (reference sequence). In DNA, the CDR3 is TGTGCCAGCAGTGTAACTAGCGGAAACTCCTACAATGAGCAGTTCTTC. This sequence encodes CASSVTSGNSYNEQFF.

The chain carries TRBV9 and TRBJ2-1; a possible D gene is TRBD1 (5 bases). CDR3 length equals 14 residues. Per the germline V gene, CDR1 is SGDLS and CDR2 is YYNGEE. V was cut by 7 bases and J by 3 bases, with 14 bases left in between. The CDR3 coding sequence is TGTGCCAGCGGCACAGGTAATAGCTACAATGAGCAGTTCTTC. Translated, it gives CASGTGNSYNEQFF.

The chain carries TRBV28 and TRBJ2-7, with 11 bases aligning to TRBD2. CDR3 length equals 14 residues. Germline V gene sequence: CDR1 MDHEN, CDR2 SYDVKM. After removal of 6 bases from V and 2 bases from J, the junction contained 3 bases not matched to a gene. The CDR3 here is CASSRLAGTYEQYF. The CDR3 nucleotides read TGTGCCAGCAGCCGACTAGCGGGAACCTACGAGCAGTACTTC.

The chain recombines TRBV5-1 with TRBJ1-6; 7 bases agree with TRBD1. V lost 4 bases and J lost 10; bases outside the gene matches: 5. CDR3 length equals 13 residues. Germline V lookup: CDR1 SGHRS, CDR2 YFSETQ. CDR3 residues: CASSRDRDSPLHF. In DNA form, the CDR3 reads TGCGCCAGCAGCCGTGACAGGGACTCACCCCTCCACTTT.

This sequence joins TRBV18 and TRBJ2-5, with 7 bases identical to TRBD1. Germline V lookup: CDR1 KGHSH, CDR2 LQKENI. The CDR3 length is 15 residues. V gave up 5 bases and J gave up 5 bases; unmatched junction bases: 11. The CDR3 spells CASSGHEGARETQYF. The CDR3 nucleotides are TGTGCCAGCTCAGGTCATGAGGGGGCGCGGGAGACCCAGTACTTC.

The V gene is TRBV5-1, the J gene TRBJ2-2, with 9 bases identical to TRBD1. The CDR3 length is 14 residues. CDR1 and CDR2 from the germline V gene are SGHRS and YFSETQ. J was trimmed by 9 bases and V by 5 bases; bases with no gene match: 8. In nucleotides, the CDR3 is TGCGCCAGCAGAGTTAACAGGGGGCGCTGGGAGCTGTTTTTT. Protein sequence: CASRVNRGRWELFF.

The chain has TRBV19 and TRBJ1-2, with 8 bases fitting TRBD1. The CDR3 has 16 residues. The V gene's germline CDR1 is LNHDA and CDR2 SQIVND (reference sequence). The V segment lost 2 bases and the J segment 8 bases; nucleotides outside the gene matches: 13. CDR3 protein: CASSIRGTGQDRGYTF. CDR3 in DNA: TGTGCCAGTAGTATACGTGGGACAGGTCAAGATCGCGGCTACACCTTC.

The chain employs TRBV6-5 and TRBJ2-3; D uncertain. Germline-derived CDR1 and CDR2 are MNHEY and SVGAGI. V lost 5 bases, J lost 6 bases, and 12 bases lay in between. The CDR3 spans 13 residues. The DNA of the CDR3 is TGTGCCAGCAGTAACCGACTGGGGGATACGCAGTATTTT. Translating gives CASSNRLGDTQYF.

This clone was detected only a few times. This sequence joins TRBV21-1 and TRBJ2-1; TRBD2 was called by the table and not checked on the DNA. TRBV21-1 is recorded as a pseudogene. This CDR3 contains 12 residues. The CDR3: CASSRGGNEQFF. The CDR3 DNA follows: TGTGCCAGCAGCCGGGGAGGCAATGAGCAGTTCTTC.

The J gene is TRBJ2-5, the V gene TRBV19; 8 bases are a match to TRBD1. The V gene's germline CDR1 is LNHDA and CDR2 SQIVND (reference sequence). Germline trimming cut 6 bases from V and 5 bases from J; bases unmatched to any gene: 11. The CDR3 contains 15 residues. The CDR3 loop reads CASSRVWTGIETQYF. Written as DNA, the CDR3 is TGTGCCAGTAGCCGGGTTTGGACAGGGATCGAGACCCAGTACTTC.

V and J are TRBV21-1 and TRBJ2-7; the table's D call TRBD1 went unverified against the DNA. TRBV21-1 is an annotated pseudogene. This CDR3 region has 12 residues. The chain's CDR3 is CASSKGQNEQYF. The CDR3, as DNA: TGTGCCAGCAGCAAAGGGCAGAACGAGCAGTACTTC.

J is TRBJ2-7 and V is TRBV18, with 11 bases aligning to TRBD2. The CDR3 consists of 17 residues. Trimming cost V 6 bases and J 0 bases; bases outside gene matches: 10. CDR1 is KGHSH, CDR2 LQKENI, per germline. The CDR3 sequence: CASSSTYTSGSSYEQYF. Here the CDR3 DNA reads TGTGCCAGCTCCAGTACCTATACTAGCGGGAGCTCCTACGAGCAGTACTTC.